One and the same sample provided the 32 T cell receptor beta chains below, sequenced in a study of T-cell memory formation after mild COVID-19 (dated by TCRdb to the early 2020s). Library generation was performed with 5' RACE. Sequenced on an Illumina NovaSeq 6000. The public sequencing data were trimmed at Q25 with fastp and processed into clonotypes with MiXCR by TCRdb, which kept only in-frame beta chains. CDR3 protein sequences are deduplicated, and each keeps its most common genes and DNA. The sample table holds approximately 210,000 distinct CDR3 sequences, of which around 17% were seen once. The ten largest make up 2.4% of the sample. The sequencing input was PBMCs or a T cell subset sorted from them (not recorded which). Source of these receptors: an adult woman who had mild COVID-19 (a few samples of this study predate the infection). The sample titles of this study are shuffled in the database, so cell type and time point are left out; the donor was told from shared clones.

This clonotype was recorded at least ten times. V and J are TRBV10-3 and TRBJ1-2, with TRBD1 identical over 8 bases. Germline CDR1 and CDR2: ENHRY and SYGVKD. V dropped 6 bases and J dropped 4; count of bases not matched to a gene: 7. CDR3 length: 14 amino acids. In nucleotides, the CDR3 is TGTGCCATCAGCGGACAGGGAGGGGGCTATGGCTACACCTTC. It translates to CAISGQGGGYGYTF.

The V call is TRBV19, the J call TRBJ2-3; no firm D call. Between the trimmed V and J ends, which lost 9 bases and 3 bases, there was a span of 7 bases. Germline V gene lookup returns CDR1 LNHDA and CDR2 SQIVND (reference sequence). The CDR3 totals 11 residues. CDR3 nucleotides: TGTGCCAGCCGCGAAACAGATACGCAGTATTTT. Protein product: CASRETDTQYF.

The chain is built from TRBV12-3 or TRBV12-4 and TRBJ1-3, with a possible D match to TRBD1 (6 bases). This CDR3 is built from 14 residues. V lost 6 bases and J lost 2, with 11 bases in between. In DNA form, the CDR3 reads TGTGCCAGCAGGACCGCAGGGGCTGGAAACACCATATATTTT. It is translated as CASRTAGAGNTIYF.

V gene TRBV15 combines with J gene TRBJ1-2; tentatively, D is TRBD1 (5 bases). The CDR3 extends over 14 amino acids. Trimming took off 0 bases at V and 4 bases at J, with 9 bases between the two ends. Germline values: CDR1 LNHNV, CDR2 YYDKDF (reference sequence). CDR3 sequence (DNA): TGTGCCACCAGCAGAGAAAGGGGCAGCTATGGCTACACCTTC. It translates to CATSRERGSYGYTF.

The table lists this clonotype with many counts. The chain recombines TRBV12-3 or TRBV12-4 with TRBJ2-1; 13 nucleotides match TRBD2. This CDR3 spans 15 amino acids. J gave up 6 bases and V 6 bases, and 5 bases lay outside the gene matches. CDR3 nucleotides: TGTGCCAGCAGAACTGGACTAGCGGGAGTCAATGAGCAGTTCTTC. Translated: CASRTGLAGVNEQFF.

This clonotype turned up a few times. This chain links TRBV5-1 with TRBJ2-3; D might be TRBD1 (6 bases). The length of the CDR3 is 13 residues. The V end lost 4 bases, the J end lost 5 bases, and 11 bases lay between the germline ends. CDR1 is SGHRS and CDR2 is YFSETQ in the germline V gene. The CDR3, as DNA: TGCGCCAGCAGCCTTCACAGGGTAGATACGCAGTATTTT. The encoded protein is CASSLHRVDTQYF. Variable domain in full (rest from reference TRBV5-1 and TRBJ2-3): KAGVTQTPRYLIKTRGQQVTLSCSPISGHRSVSWYQQTPGQGLQFLFEYFSETQRNKGNFPGRFSGRQFSNSRSEMNVSTLELGDSALYLCASSLHRVDTQYFGPGTRLTVL.

The chain is built from TRBV20-1 and TRBJ2-1; D remains ambiguous. CDR3 size: 14 residues. V was cut by 0 bases and J by 5 bases, with 11 bases left in between. CDR1 is DFQATT and CDR2 is SNEGSKA in the germline V gene (reference sequence). As DNA, the CDR3 is TGCAGTGCTAGAGATGGGTCTGACGACAATGAGCAGTTCTTC. Amino acids: CSARDGSDDNEQFF.

This clonotype has just a few counts. The chain is built from TRBV15 and TRBJ2-1, with D perhaps given as TRBD1 or TRBD2 (5 bases each). Germline loops: CDR1 LNHNV, CDR2 YYDKDF (reference sequence). V lost 1 base and J 8 bases, leaving 15 bases between the germline ends. The CDR3 length is 15 residues. The CDR3 loop is CATSRVWGYEDEQFF. In DNA form, the CDR3 reads TGTGCCACCAGCAGAGTTTGGGGGTATGAGGATGAGCAGTTCTTC. The full variable domain, with the rest looked up from reference TRBV15 and TRBJ2-1, is DAMVIQNPRYQVTQFGKPVTLSCSQTLNHNVMYWYQQKSSQAPKLLFHYYDKDFNNEADTPDNFQSRRPNTSFCFLDIRSPGLGDTAMYLCATSRVWGYEDEQFFGPGTRLTVL.

This clonotype was counted only a few times. The V gene is TRBV5-1, the J gene TRBJ2-2; D is undetermined. In germline, CDR1 is SGHRS, CDR2 YFSETQ. Trimming pared 4 bases from V and 0 bases from J, leaving 7 bases between. The length of the CDR3 is 14 residues. The CDR3 nucleotides are TGCGCCAGCAGCCCGGACCCGAACACCGGGGAGCTGTTTTTT. Translation gives CASSPDPNTGELFF.

The chain couples TRBV5-1 to TRBJ2-2; unclear D gene. Germline V CDR1 and CDR2: SGHRS, YFSETQ. This CDR3 spans 15 amino acids. Deletions cut 0 bases from V and 4 bases from J, with 10 bases between. This chain's CDR3 is CASSLVVGATGELFF. The DNA for the CDR3 is TGCGCCAGCAGCTTGGTTGTCGGAGCCACCGGGGAGCTGTTTTTT. Drawing the rest from reference TRBV5-1 and TRBJ2-2, the complete variable domain is KAGVTQTPRYLIKTRGQQVTLSCSPISGHRSVSWYQQTPGQGLQFLFEYFSETQRNKGNFPGRFSGRQFSNSRSEMNVSTLELGDSALYLCASSLVVGATGELFFGEGSRLTVL.

This clonotype was counted a few times. The chain links TRBV12-3 or TRBV12-4 to TRBJ1-2; the D gene is possibly TRBD1 (5 bases). The CDR3 covers 14 residues. Trimming left V 5 bases short and J 8 bases short, with 18 bases between. The CDR3: CASSPLQGTGGYTF. The CDR3 nucleotides are TGTGCCAGCAGTCCGTTGCAGGGTACTGGCGGCTACACCTTC.

This CDR3 is CASSVLAPSYNEQFF. Here the CDR3 DNA reads TGTGCCAGCAGTGTACTAGCCCCTTCCTACAATGAGCAGTTCTTC. This chain connects TRBV2 to TRBJ2-1; TRBD2 might be the D (6 bases). The CDR3 sequence is 15 residues long. Germline CDR1 SNHLY, CDR2 FYNNEI. Trimming shortened V by 4 bases and J by 1 base, and 11 bases separated the two germline ends.

This clonotype was detected ten times or more. This chain's CDR3 is CASSPTGSATEAFF. CDR3 coding DNA: TGTGCCAGCAGCCCGACAGGGTCGGCCACTGAAGCTTTCTTT. The chain combines TRBV7-9 with TRBJ1-1; 7 bases map to TRBD1. J lost 4 bases, V lost 5 bases, and 7 bases had no gene match. The CDR3 has 14 amino acids. CDR1 is SEHNR and CDR2 is FQNEAQ in the germline V gene (reference sequence).

V gene TRBV5-1 combines with J gene TRBJ2-3; D perhaps matches TRBD2 (6 bases). The CDR3 is 15 residues long. Trimming took 4 bases from V and 0 from J, leaving 12 bases between them. CDR1 is SGHRS and CDR2 is YFSETQ in the germline V gene. CDR3 region: CASSAGLASTDTQYF. The DNA of the CDR3 is TGCGCCAGCAGCGCGGGACTGGCTAGCACAGATACGCAGTATTTT.

V gene TRBV4-2 combines with J gene TRBJ2-4; TRBD1 matches 11 bases. Trimming removed 0 bases from V and 0 bases from J; junction bases left unmatched: 10. Germline V gene sequence: CDR1 LGHNA, CDR2 YNFKEQ. The CDR3 extends over 20 amino acids. The CDR3 coding sequence is TGTGCCAGCAGCCAAGATCGGGACAGGGGGATGTCGGTAGCCAAAAACATTCAGTACTTC. Translated, it gives CASSQDRDRGMSVAKNIQYF.

J is TRBJ2-3 and V is TRBV4-2; 7 nucleotides agree with TRBD2. The germline V gene encodes CDR1 LGHNA and CDR2 YNFKEQ. The CDR3 sequence is 14 residues long. V was pared by 0 bases and J by 8 bases, with 5 bases of the junction left unmatched. The CDR3 loop is CASSQDRGGGTQYF. The DNA of the CDR3 is TGTGCCAGCAGCCAAGACCGTGGGGGGGGTACGCAGTATTTT.

The chain couples TRBV6-1 to TRBJ1-1, with no clear D. Trimming stripped 7 bases from V and 5 bases from J, with 8 bases between. This CDR3 region has 11 residues. Germline loops: CDR1 MNHNS, CDR2 SASEGT. This CDR3 reads CASKIVTEAFF. In DNA form, the CDR3 reads TGTGCCAGCAAAATCGTGACTGAAGCTTTCTTT.

The chain has TRBV5-1 and TRBJ1-4; D gene ambiguous. This CDR3 region has 17 residues. Per germline, CDR1 SGHRS and CDR2 YFSETQ. Trimming took 1 base from V and 7 from J, leaving 20 bases between them. The CDR3 reads CASSLSGAANLGEKLFF. The CDR3 bases are TGCGCCAGCAGCTTGTCGGGTGCTGCGAACTTGGGTGAAAAACTGTTTTTT.

Many counts were recorded for this clonotype. The V call is TRBV12-3 or TRBV12-4, the J call TRBJ2-3; D is undetermined. With 3 bases removed from V and 3 bases from J, the gap between germline ends came to 10 bases. The CDR3 is made up of 14 amino acids. The CDR3 DNA follows: TGTGCCAGCAGTTTGAGCGCCGGGACAGATACGCAGTATTTT. It is translated as CASSLSAGTDTQYF.

This clonotype was detected many times. The V and J genes are TRBV5-1 and TRBJ2-3; 10 bases align to TRBD1. V lost 3 bases and J lost 1; bases outside the gene matches: 2. This CDR3 contains 15 residues. The germline V gene has CDR1 SGHRS and CDR2 YFSETQ. The CDR3 loop is CASSSGTGGTDTQYF. CDR3 bases: TGCGCCAGCAGCTCCGGGACAGGGGGCACAGATACGCAGTATTTT.

This clonotype was picked up a small number of times. Just one base apart from a much larger clone, this may be a read error. Here the CDR3 omits its conserved ending phenylalanine or tryptophan, so a read error is the likely source. The rearrangement joins TRBV7-6 to TRBJ2-5, with 7 positions matching TRBD1. This CDR3 is built from 13 residues. Germline CDR1 is SGHVS and CDR2 is FNYEAQ. Losses at the gene ends were 8 bases for V and 2 bases for J; bases not matched to a gene: 5. The CDR3 DNA reads as TGTGCCAGCGGAAGGGGGCATCAAGAGACCCAGTACTTA. Translating gives CASGRGHQETQYL.

This clonotype was observed once. This sequence joins TRBV19 and TRBJ1-5, with D hard to call. The CDR3 sequence is 15 residues long. Germline V gene data show CDR1 as LNHDA and CDR2 as SQIVND (reference sequence). V was trimmed by 4 bases and J by 1 base, leaving 11 bases between them. CDR3 DNA: TGTGCCAGTAGTAGAGAGCGGCGAAGCAATCAGCCCCAGCATTTT. The encoded protein is CASSRERRSNQPQHF.

The chain links TRBV5-1 to TRBJ1-1; possible D gene TRBD1, 5 bases. CDR1 SGHRS and CDR2 YFSETQ come from the germline V gene. The CDR3 consists of 15 residues. V shed 1 base and J shed 0 bases, with 10 bases lying between them. The CDR3 region has the DNA TGCGCCAGCAGCTTGTCCCCGGGGGTGAACACTGAAGCTTTCTTT. Translating gives CASSLSPGVNTEAFF. The variable domain in full, with the rest retrieved from reference TRBV5-1 and TRBJ1-1, is KAGVTQTPRYLIKTRGQQVTLSCSPISGHRSVSWYQQTPGQGLQFLFEYFSETQRNKGNFPGRFSGRQFSNSRSEMNVSTLELGDSALYLCASSLSPGVNTEAFFGQGTRLTVV.

The chain is built from TRBV24-1 and TRBJ2-3; 9 bases are shared with TRBD1. CDR3 length: 15 residues. Germline lookup yields CDR1 KGHDR and CDR2 SFDVKD. Trimming took 3 bases from V and 6 from J; bases not matched to a gene: 6. The CDR3, as DNA: TGTGCCACCAGTGATCAACAGGGGGCGCGGGATACGCAGTATTTT. It codes for CATSDQQGARDTQYF.

V gene TRBV7-9 combines with J gene TRBJ2-5, with D perhaps matching TRBD1 or TRBD2 (6 bases each). This CDR3 has 16 amino acids. Trimming took 2 bases from V and 1 from J, leaving 14 bases between them. Germline V gene sequence: CDR1 SEHNR, CDR2 FQNEAQ (reference sequence). Here the CDR3 reads CASSLRGGGTQETQYF. Here the CDR3 DNA reads TGTGCCAGCAGCTTAAGAGGAGGGGGGACCCAAGAGACCCAGTACTTC.

This clonotype was counted only a few times. CDR3 sequence reads: CASSKHNSQYGNTGELFF. The CDR3 DNA reads TGTGCCAGCAGTAAACACAATTCACAGTACGGGAACACCGGGGAGCTGTTTTTT. The chain uses TRBV2 and TRBJ2-2; D is ambiguous. Germline CDR1 and CDR2: SNHLY and FYNNEI. Trimming removed 5 bases from V and 1 base from J, with 20 bases in between. This CDR3 has 18 residues.

This clonotype was observed a handful of times. The gene calls are TRBV12-3 or TRBV12-4 and TRBJ2-1; D possibly uses TRBD1 or TRBD2 (5 bases each). This CDR3 contains 14 residues. The V end was cut by 5 bases, the J end by 7 bases, with 15 bases between. The CDR3 reads CASSTRGLGNEQFF. The CDR3 region has the DNA TGTGCCAGCAGTACTAGGGGATTAGGGAATGAGCAGTTCTTC.

In its sample, this clonotype was seen a few times. The chain links TRBV18 to TRBJ1-1; TRBD1 is a possible D gene (5 bases). Germline V gene data show CDR1 as KGHSH and CDR2 as LQKENI. V was clipped by 6 bases and J by 1 base, with 12 bases between them. This CDR3 is built from 14 residues. The CDR3 DNA reads TGTGCCAGCTCGCAGACAGCGCGGAACACTGAAGCTTTCTTT. Translating gives CASSQTARNTEAFF. The complete variable domain, with remaining parts taken from reference TRBV18 and TRBJ1-1, reads NAGVMQNPRHLVRRRGQEARLRCSPMKGHSHVYWYRQLPEEGLKFMVYLQKENIIDESGMPKERFSAEFPKEGPSILRIQQVVRGDSAAYFCASSQTARNTEAFFGQGTRLTVV.

This clonotype appeared many times. The chain carries TRBV20-1 and TRBJ2-1; D may be TRBD2 (5 bases). Trimming cost V 0 bases and J 9 bases, with 21 bases left between them. CDR3 length: 16 amino acids. Per germline, CDR1 DFQATT and CDR2 SNEGSKA (reference sequence). The CDR3 sequence is CSARDLRAATGFEQFF. CDR3 DNA sequence: TGCAGTGCTAGAGATCTTAGAGCGGCCACTGGGTTTGAGCAGTTCTTC.

V gene TRBV10-3 combines with J gene TRBJ2-7; no definite D call. The V gene lost 2 bases and the J gene lost 2 bases, with 4 bases spanning the gap. The CDR3 length is 12 residues. The V gene's germline CDR1 is ENHRY and CDR2 SYGVKD. Written as DNA, the CDR3 is TGTGCCATCAGTGAGGTGGCCTACGAGCAGTACTTC. Its translation is CAISEVAYEQYF.

This clonotype turned up a few times. CDR3 sequence: CASRPQGGDYEQYF. CDR3 nucleotide sequence: TGCGCCAGCAGGCCCCAGGGTGGGGACTACGAGCAGTACTTC. The rearrangement joins TRBV5-1 to TRBJ2-7; the D gene is possibly TRBD1 (5 bases). The CDR3 loop spans 14 amino acids. With 5 bases removed from V and 3 bases from J, the gap between germline ends came to 15 bases. From germline, CDR1 is SGHRS and CDR2 YFSETQ. Based on the CDR3 plus reference TRBV5-1 and TRBJ2-7, the full variable domain is KAGVTQTPRYLIKTRGQQVTLSCSPISGHRSVSWYQQTPGQGLQFLFEYFSETQRNKGNFPGRFSGRQFSNSRSEMNVSTLELGDSALYLCASRPQGGDYEQYFGPGTRLTVT.

This chain links TRBV6-1 with TRBJ1-1; a weak D match, TRBD1 (6 bases). This CDR3 is 16 amino acids long. In germline, CDR1 is MNHNS, CDR2 SASEGT. Deletions cut 3 bases from V and 5 bases from J, with 19 bases between. CDR3 sequence reads: CASSDFLGTTATEAFF. CDR3 bases: TGTGCCAGCAGTGACTTCCTGGGGACAACGGCTACTGAAGCTTTCTTT.